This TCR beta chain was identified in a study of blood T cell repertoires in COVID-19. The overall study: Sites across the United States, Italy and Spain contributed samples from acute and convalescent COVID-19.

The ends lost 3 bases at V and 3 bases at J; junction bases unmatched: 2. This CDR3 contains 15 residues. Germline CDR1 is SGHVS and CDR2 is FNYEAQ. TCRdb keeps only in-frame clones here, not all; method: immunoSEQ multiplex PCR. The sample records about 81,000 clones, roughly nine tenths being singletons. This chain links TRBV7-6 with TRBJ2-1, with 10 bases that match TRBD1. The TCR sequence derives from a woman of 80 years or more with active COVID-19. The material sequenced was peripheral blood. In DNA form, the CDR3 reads TGTGCCAGCAGCTTCCGGACAGGGGGCTACAATGAGCAGTTCTTC. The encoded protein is CASSFRTGGYNEQFF.